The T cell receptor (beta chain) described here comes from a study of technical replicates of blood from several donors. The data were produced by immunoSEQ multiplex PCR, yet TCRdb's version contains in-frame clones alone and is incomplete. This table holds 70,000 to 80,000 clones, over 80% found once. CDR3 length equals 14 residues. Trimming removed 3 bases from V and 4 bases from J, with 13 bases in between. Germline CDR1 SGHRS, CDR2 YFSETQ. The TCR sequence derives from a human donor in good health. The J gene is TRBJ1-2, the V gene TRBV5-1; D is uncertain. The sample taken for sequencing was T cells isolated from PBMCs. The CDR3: CASSSGVRGYGYTF. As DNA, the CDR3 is TGCGCCAGCAGCTCCGGGGTTCGGGGCTATGGCTACACCTTC.